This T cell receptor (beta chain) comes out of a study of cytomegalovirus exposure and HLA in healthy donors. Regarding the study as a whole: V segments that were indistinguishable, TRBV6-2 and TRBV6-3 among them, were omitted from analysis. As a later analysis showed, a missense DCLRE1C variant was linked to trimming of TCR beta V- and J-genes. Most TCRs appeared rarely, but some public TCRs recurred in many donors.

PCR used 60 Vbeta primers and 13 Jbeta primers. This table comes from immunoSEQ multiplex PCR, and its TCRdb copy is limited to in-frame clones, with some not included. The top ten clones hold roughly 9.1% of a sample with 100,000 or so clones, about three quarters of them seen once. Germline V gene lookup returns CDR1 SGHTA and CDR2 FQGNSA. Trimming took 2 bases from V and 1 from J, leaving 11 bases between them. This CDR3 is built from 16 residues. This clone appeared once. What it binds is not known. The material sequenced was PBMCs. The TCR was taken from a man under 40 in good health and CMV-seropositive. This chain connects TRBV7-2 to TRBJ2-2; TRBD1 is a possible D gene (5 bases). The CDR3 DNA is TGTGCCAGCAGCTTAAGTCCAGGACAGAACACCGGGGAGCTGTTTTTT. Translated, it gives CASSLSPGQNTGELFF.